The clone carrying this T cell receptor (beta chain) was picked up a small number of times. The antigen is undetermined. This record belongs to a study of vaccination and CD4 T cells after COVID-19. About the study: A vaccine, either BNT162b2 or mRNA-1273, was given to participants in two doses.

CDR1 is SQVTM, CDR2 ANQGSEA, per germline. The CDR3 runs 14 residues. With 6 bases clipped from V and 2 bases from J, the junction kept 4 bases outside the gene matches. The study, taken as a whole, reports: The median number of SARS-CoV-2-reactive clonotypes increased from roughly 21 to 40, a change that did not reach significance. The authors studied relatively few convalescent patients and analyzed no early post-infection timepoints.

A single record per CDR3 protein comes from TCRdb applying MiXCR to the PCR reads. The data contain over 25,000 distinct CDR3 sequences, roughly 50% of them seen just once; the ten biggest clones take up more than 5%. This sample's time point: late sampling 161 to 241 days after vaccination in a few convalescent patients. The clonotype was recovered from a human donor who had recovered from COVID-19. The starting material was CD4+ T cells from blood, obtained about 7 months after SARS-CoV-2 vaccination. The chain joins TRBV29-1 to TRBJ2-7; TRBD2 agrees at 13 bases. For the CDR3, the DNA is TGCAGCGTCGCCGGGACTAGCGGGACCTACGAGCAGTACTTC. Translation: CSVAGTSGTYEQYF.